The subject of this entry is one TCR beta chain. This clone was seen a few times. What this receptor recognizes is not known. Per-base qualities were not stored, and no clone one base away is much larger. This record belongs to a study of shared clonotypes between healthy human individuals (dated by TCRdb to 2020 to 2022). Some background on the complete study: A few men and two women, aged 18 to 49 years, made up the cohort. Each donor's leukapheresis produced roughly between roughly 0.85 and 10 billion PBMCs. Different laboratories and diverse techniques were used to prepare libraries and sequence TCR repertoires, to increase sequencing depth and limit assay-specific biases. For each donor, three plates each were used for CD4 naive and CD4 memory, two plates were used for CD8 naive, and one plate was used for CD8 memory. The study deeply sequenced blood TCR repertoires of 5 or 6 healthy adults to estimate repertoire size and the extent of clonotype sharing between individuals. What the authors observed across the whole study: Compared with non-shared clonotypes, the clonotypes found in all four sorted-subset donors had higher generation probabilities. Naive subsets generally had larger estimated clonotype richness than memory subsets did. Sampling was restricted to blood, and TCR repertoires in tissues likely differ from the TCR repertoires found in blood. Pairwise subsampling led to the expectation that sequencing depth would affect the degree of clonotype sharing among donors. Rarefaction of sorted-subset datasets indicated incomplete sequencing despite the large sequencing depth. Because the study included only a small number of donors, the genetic and exposure-history diversity represented was limited. Across a few donors, about 4.5% of naive CD4, 3.5% of naive CD8, approximately 2.5% of memory CD4, and 0.4% to 0.45% of memory CD8 clonotypes were shared.

TCR CDR3 regions were amplified from genomic DNA by multiplex PCR using the deep immunoSEQ assay. Extracted genomic DNA from each cell subset was spread evenly across all wells of several immunoSEQ 96-well plates, with each plate serving as a replicate. For sorted subsets, 200 to 250 ng genomic DNA, equal to 25,000 to 35,000 T cell genomes, was loaded into each replicate PCR. Purified libraries were quantified with a Qubit 3.0 fluorometer, sized on a Bioanalyzer 2100, and re-quantified with the KAPA Library Quantification kit. Every immunoSEQ 96-well plate was sequenced on a dedicated single-read 150-cycle Illumina NextSeq 550 flow cell. As for the authors' bioinformatics: Because the immunoSEQ output included only junctional sequences and no quality scores, the filtering could not be the same as the filtering used for full-length reads. Sequences were annotated with PyIR, a Python wrapper for IgBLAST v1.9, using IMGT germline references to assign V/J genes and CDR3. Any read was removed if the V/J assignment was weak (E-value above 1e-6), the CDR3 was missing, or the read contained stop codons, out-of-frame junctions, or ambiguous translated residues. V3J clonotypes were defined as sequences sharing an identical inferred V gene, J gene, and CDR3 amino acid sequence. To compute the percentage overlap between repertoires, the number of shared unique clonotypes was divided by the size of the smaller repertoire. Three approaches were used to assess repertoire richness: RTK rarefaction, the Chao1 estimator, and Recon v2.1 estimates of unobserved clonotypes. OLGA was used to compute generation probabilities for all TCRbeta clonotypes that the gDNA method yielded from a handful of donors. TCRdb took over this immuneACCESS table, retaining in-frame rearrangements with V and J assigned. Such tables are incomplete; in checked studies, under half of the missing clones stem from an unresolved V gene, and the remainder is unexplained. D and trimming come from the DNA, and the V and J calls and clone size come from that table. This sample holds about 1 million clones; under 80% were observed only once. Jointly, the top ten make up about 1.5% of the sample.

The CDR3 spans 13 residues, from the cysteine through the phenylalanine. Only the CDR3 DNA is retained, 39 bases long and in frame from the first base. V loses 3 bases, J loses 4 bases, and the germline ends lie 6 bases apart. Looking up the germline V gene yields CDR1 MDHEN and CDR2 SYDVKM. Healthy HIV-negative adults with no recently reported acute infections or vaccinations were included as donors. All donors were Caucasian adults living in Nashville, Tennessee, USA. CD4+ T cells were enriched by magnetic negative selection; naive cells were then positively selected on CD45RA, and the negative fraction formed the memory subset. Blood was collected by leukapheresis, and PBMCs were isolated by Ficoll-Histopaque density gradient centrifugation and then cryopreserved in liquid nitrogen vapor phase. Analytical flow cytometry was used to check the purity and quantity of every magnetically sorted T cell population. From each sorted fraction, genomic DNA was isolated and quantified by UV absorbance on a Nanodrop 2000c.

The V and J genes are TRBV28 and TRBJ2-2, with no confident D gene call. The sequenced sample was memory CD4+ T cells sorted from blood. The cell subset or site tag for this specimen amounts to: CD45RA-negative fraction. The source of this sequence is a man in his late teens or twenties in good health. The DNA sequence reads TGTGCCAGCAGTTTCGGACCCACCGGGGAGCTGTTTTTT. It codes for CASSFGPTGELFF.